This T cell receptor beta chain is from a study of beta chain features in type 1 diabetes. As to this clone: No antigen is known for it.

Reverse transcription of all isolated RNA meant that expressed TCRB transcripts were sequenced. TCRdb keeps only in-frame clones here, not all; method: immunoSEQ multiplex PCR. This repertoire shows under 250,000 clones, approximately 11% found once; its top ten account for roughly 1.3%. CD45RO/CCR7/CD25/CD127/CD95/CD27 sorting isolated CD4+ naive, central memory, regulatory and stem cell-like memory cells. Study-wide results and limits: The cDNA sequencing approach could over-represent high-TCR-expressing cells. Patients with type 1 diabetes showed fewer VDJ junction insertions and more deletions.

CDR3 length: 14 amino acids. V was clipped by 6 bases and J by 8 bases, with 19 bases between them. CDR1 is SEHNR, CDR2 FQNEAQ, per germline (reference sequence). J is TRBJ1-2 and V is TRBV7-9; D gene unclear. The sequence derives from a man aged 18-30 years in good health. The source material was central memory CD4+ T cells from blood. Here the CDR3 DNA reads TGTGCCAGCAGTACGTCAGGCCCCCCTAAAGGCTACACCTTC. This codes for CASSTSGPPKGYTF.